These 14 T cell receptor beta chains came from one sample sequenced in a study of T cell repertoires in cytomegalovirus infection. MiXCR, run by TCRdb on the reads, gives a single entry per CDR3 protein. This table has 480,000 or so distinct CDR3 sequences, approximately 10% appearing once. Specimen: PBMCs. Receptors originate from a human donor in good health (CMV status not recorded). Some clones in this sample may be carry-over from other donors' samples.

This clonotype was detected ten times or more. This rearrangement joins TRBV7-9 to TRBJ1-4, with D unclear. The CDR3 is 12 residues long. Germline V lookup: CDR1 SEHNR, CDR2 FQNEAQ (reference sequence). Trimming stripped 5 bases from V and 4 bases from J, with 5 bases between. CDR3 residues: CASSRHNEKLFF. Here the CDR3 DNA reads TGTGCCAGCAGCCGTCATAATGAAAAACTGTTTTTT.

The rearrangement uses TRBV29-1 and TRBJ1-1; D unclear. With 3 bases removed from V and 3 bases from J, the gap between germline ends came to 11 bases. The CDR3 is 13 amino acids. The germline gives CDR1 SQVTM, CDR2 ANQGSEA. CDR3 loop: CSVDLVRHTEAFF. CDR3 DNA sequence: TGCAGCGTTGATTTAGTTAGACACACTGAAGCTTTCTTT.

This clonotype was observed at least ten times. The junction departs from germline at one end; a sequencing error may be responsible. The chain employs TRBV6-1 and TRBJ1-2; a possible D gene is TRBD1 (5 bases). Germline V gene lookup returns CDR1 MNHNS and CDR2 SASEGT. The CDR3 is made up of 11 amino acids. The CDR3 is CASSWGDGEHF. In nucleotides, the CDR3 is TGTGCCAGCAGTTGGGGGGACGGAGAACACTTC.

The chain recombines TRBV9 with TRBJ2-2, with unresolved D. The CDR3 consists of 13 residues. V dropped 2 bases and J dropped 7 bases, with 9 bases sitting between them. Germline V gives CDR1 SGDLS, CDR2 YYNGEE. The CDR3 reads CASSVLSGGELFF. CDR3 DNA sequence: TGTGCCAGCAGCGTCTTATCCGGCGGGGAGCTGTTTTTT.

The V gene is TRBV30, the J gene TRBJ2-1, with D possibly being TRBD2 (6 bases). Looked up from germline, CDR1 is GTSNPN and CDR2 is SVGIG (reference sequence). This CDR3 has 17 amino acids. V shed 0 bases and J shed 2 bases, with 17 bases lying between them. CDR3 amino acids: CAWSVGEVRFAYNEQFF. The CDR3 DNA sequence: TGTGCCTGGAGTGTAGGGGAGGTGCGATTCGCCTACAATGAGCAGTTCTTC.

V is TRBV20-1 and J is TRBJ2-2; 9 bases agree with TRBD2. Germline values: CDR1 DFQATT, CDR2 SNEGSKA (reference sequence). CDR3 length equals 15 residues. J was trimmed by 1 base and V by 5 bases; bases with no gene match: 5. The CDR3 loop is CSARVAGVNTGELFF. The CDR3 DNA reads TGCAGTGCTCGCGTAGCGGGGGTGAACACCGGGGAGCTGTTTTTT.

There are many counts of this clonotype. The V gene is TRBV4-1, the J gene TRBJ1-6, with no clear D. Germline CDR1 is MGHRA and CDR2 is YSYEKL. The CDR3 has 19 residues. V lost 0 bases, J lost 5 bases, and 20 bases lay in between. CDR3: CASSQENYGVSSHNSPLHF. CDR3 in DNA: TGCGCCAGCAGCCAAGAAAATTACGGGGTTTCGTCACATAATTCACCCCTCCACTTT.

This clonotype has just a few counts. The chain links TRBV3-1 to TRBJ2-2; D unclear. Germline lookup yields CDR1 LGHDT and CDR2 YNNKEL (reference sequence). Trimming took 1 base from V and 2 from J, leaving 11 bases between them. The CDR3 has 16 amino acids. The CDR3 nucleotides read TGTGCCAGCAGCCAAGGCTTATCAGCCAACACCGGGGAGCTGTTTTTT. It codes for CASSQGLSANTGELFF.

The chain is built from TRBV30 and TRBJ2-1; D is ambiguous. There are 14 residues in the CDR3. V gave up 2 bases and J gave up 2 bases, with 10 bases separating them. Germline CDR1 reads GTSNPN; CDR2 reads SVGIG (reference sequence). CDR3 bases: TGTGCCTGGAGTCTACAGTTAACCTACAATGAGCAGTTCTTC. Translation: CAWSLQLTYNEQFF.

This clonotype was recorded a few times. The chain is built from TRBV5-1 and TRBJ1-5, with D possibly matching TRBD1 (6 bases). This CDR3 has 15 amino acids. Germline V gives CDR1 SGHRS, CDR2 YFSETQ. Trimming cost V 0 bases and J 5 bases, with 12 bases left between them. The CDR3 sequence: CASSLGWGHDQPQHF. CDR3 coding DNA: TGCGCCAGCAGCTTGGGTTGGGGGCACGATCAGCCCCAGCATTTT.

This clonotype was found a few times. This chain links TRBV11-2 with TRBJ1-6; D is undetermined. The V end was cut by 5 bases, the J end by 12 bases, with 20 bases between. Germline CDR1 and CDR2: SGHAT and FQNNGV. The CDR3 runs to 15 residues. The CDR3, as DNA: TGTGCCAGCAGCCCATTCGACGGGGAAAGGATACCCCTCCACTTT. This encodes CASSPFDGERIPLHF. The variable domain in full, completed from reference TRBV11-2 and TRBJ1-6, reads EAGVAQSPRYKIIEKRQSVAFWCNPISGHATLYWYQQILGQGPKLLIQFQNNGVVDDSQLPKDRFSAERLKGVDSTLKIQPAKLEDSAVYLCASSPFDGERIPLHFGNGTRLTVT.

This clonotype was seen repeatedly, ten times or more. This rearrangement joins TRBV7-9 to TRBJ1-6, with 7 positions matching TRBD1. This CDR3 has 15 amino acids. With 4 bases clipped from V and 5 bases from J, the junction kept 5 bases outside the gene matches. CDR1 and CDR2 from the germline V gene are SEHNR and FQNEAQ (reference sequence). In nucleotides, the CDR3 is TGTGCCAGCAGCTGGGGACAGAGTGATAATTCACCCCTCCACTTT. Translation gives CASSWGQSDNSPLHF.

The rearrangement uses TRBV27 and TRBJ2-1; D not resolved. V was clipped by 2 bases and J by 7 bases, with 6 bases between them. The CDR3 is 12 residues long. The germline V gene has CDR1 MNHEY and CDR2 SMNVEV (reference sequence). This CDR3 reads CASSLQPNEQFF. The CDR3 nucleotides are TGTGCCAGCAGTTTACAGCCAAATGAGCAGTTCTTC.

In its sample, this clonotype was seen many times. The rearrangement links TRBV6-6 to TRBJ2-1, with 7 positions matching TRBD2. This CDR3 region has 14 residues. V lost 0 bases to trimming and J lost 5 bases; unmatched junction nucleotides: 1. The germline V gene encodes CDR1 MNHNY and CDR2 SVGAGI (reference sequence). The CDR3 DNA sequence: TGTGCCAGCAGTTACTCGGGAGGGGACAATGAGCAGTTCTTC. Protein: CASSYSGGDNEQFF.